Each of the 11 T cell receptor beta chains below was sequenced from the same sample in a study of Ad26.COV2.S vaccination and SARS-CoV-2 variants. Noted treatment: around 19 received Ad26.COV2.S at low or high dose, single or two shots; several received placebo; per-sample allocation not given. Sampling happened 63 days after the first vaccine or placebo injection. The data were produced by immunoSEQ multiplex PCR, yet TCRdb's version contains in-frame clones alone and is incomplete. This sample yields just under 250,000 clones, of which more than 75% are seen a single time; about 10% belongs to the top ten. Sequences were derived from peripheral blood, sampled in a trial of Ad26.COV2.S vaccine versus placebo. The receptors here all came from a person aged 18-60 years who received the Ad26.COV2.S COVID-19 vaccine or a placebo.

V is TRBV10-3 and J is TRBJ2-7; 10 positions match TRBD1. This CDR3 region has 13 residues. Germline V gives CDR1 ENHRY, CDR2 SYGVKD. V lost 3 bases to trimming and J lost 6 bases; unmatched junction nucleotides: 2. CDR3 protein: CAISDRTGGEQYF. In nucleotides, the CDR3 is TGTGCCATCAGTGACAGGACAGGGGGCGAGCAGTACTTC.

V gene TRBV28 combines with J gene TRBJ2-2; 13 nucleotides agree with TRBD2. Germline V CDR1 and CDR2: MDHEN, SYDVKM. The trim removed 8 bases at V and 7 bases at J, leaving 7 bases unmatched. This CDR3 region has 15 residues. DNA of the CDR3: TGTGCCAGCTACCTACGGACTAGCGGGAGCGGGGAGCTGTTTTTT. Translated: CASYLRTSGSGELFF.

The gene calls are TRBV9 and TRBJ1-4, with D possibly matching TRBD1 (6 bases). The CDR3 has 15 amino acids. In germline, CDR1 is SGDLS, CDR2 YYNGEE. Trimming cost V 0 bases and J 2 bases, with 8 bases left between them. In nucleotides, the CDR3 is TGTGCCAGCAGCGTAGATGGACAGACTAATGAAAAACTGTTTTTT. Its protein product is CASSVDGQTNEKLFF.

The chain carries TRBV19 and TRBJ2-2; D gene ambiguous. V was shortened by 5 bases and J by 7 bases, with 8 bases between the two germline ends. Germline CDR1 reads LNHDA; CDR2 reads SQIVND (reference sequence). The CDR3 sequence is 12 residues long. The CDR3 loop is CASSPLGGELFF. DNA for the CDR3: TGTGCCAGTAGTCCCCTGGGCGGGGAGCTGTTTTTT.

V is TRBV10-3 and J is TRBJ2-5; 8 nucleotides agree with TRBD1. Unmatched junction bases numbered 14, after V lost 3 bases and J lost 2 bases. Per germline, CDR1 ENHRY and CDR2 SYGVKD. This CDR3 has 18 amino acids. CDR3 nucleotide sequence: TGTGCCATCAGTGATTGGGGGACAGGCCCGAATAAACAAGAGACCCAGTACTTC. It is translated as CAISDWGTGPNKQETQYF.

This chain's CDR3 is CASSQVGDPGELFF. The CDR3 DNA is TGCGCCAGCAGCCAAGTTGGGGACCCCGGGGAGCTGTTTTTT. The chain carries TRBV4-3 and TRBJ2-2; D may match TRBD1 or TRBD2 (5 bases each). Trimming cost V 1 base and J 6 bases, with 9 bases left between them. CDR3 length: 14 residues. Per the germline V gene, CDR1 is LGHNA and CDR2 is YSLEER.

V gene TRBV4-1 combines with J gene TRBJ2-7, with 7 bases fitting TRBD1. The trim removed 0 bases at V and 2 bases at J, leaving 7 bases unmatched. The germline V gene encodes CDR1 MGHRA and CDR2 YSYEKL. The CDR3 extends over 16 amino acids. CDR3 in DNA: TGCGCCAGCAGCCAAGATGTAGACAGGGTACCCTACGAGCAGTACTTC. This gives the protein CASSQDVDRVPYEQYF.

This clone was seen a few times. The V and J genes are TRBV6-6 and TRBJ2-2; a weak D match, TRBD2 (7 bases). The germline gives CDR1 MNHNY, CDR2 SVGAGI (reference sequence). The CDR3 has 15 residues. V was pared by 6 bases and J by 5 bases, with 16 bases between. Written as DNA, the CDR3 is TGTGCCAGCAGATCGGGGGGCCTCGTAACCGGGGAGCTGTTTTTT. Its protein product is CASRSGGLVTGELFF.

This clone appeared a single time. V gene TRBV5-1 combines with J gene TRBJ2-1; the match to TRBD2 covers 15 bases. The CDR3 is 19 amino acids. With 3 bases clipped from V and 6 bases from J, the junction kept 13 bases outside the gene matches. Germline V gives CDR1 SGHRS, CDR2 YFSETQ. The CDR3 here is CASSSGLAGGTAEVNEQFF. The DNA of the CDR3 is TGCGCCAGCAGCTCCGGACTAGCGGGAGGGACAGCGGAGGTCAATGAGCAGTTCTTC.

The CDR3 reads CASSPIGQGSDTQYF. The DNA for the CDR3 is TGCGCCAGCAGCCCGATCGGACAGGGTTCCGATACGCAGTATTTT. The chain carries TRBV5-1 and TRBJ2-3; TRBD1 matches at 8 bases. The V gene end was trimmed by 4 bases and the J gene end by 6 bases; junction bases not matched to a gene: 10. The length of the CDR3 is 15 residues. From germline, CDR1 is SGHRS and CDR2 YFSETQ.

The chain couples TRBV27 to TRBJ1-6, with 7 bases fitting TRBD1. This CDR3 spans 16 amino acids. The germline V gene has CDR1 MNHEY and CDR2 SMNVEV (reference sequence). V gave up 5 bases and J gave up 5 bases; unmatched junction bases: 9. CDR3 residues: CASSVPQGGDNSPLHF. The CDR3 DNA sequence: TGTGCCAGCAGTGTCCCCCAGGGGGGTGATAATTCACCCCTCCACTTT.